This T cell receptor (beta chain) was obtained from a study of blood T cells in healthy people across ages. The study's findings and limits: Observed TCR beta diversity per million T cells went down as age went up. This fall followed a roughly linear course with age. Diversity was higher, and naive CD4+ cells more numerous, in long-lived donors than in aged donors. Diversity estimated from one million T cells was considered an underestimate.

For the second PCR, which ran for about 7 to 11 cycles, a sample-barcoded 5' primer and a J-beta primer mix were used. TCRdb independently ran MiXCR on the 5' RACE reads; one entry per CDR3 protein. The sample contains roughly 900,000 distinct CDR3 sequences, roughly 48% of which appear only once. Only a few counts were recorded for this clonotype. Its antigen is not identified. The material sequenced was blood. The receptor's source is a man aged 25-45 years in good health.

In nucleotides, the CDR3 is TGTGCCAGCAGTTACGAGATAACAGGATACGAGCAGTACTTC. It translates to CASSYEITGYEQYF. The chain is built from TRBV6-5 and TRBJ2-7; D perhaps matches TRBD1 (5 bases). The CDR3 contains 14 residues. Trimming shortened V by 2 bases and J by 4 bases, and 12 bases separated the two germline ends. CDR1 MNHEY and CDR2 SVGAGI come from the germline V gene.